This entry features one T cell receptor (beta chain) sequence. The data are from a study of radiotherapy plus CTLA-4 blockade in lung cancer. This table comes from immunoSEQ multiplex PCR, and its TCRdb copy is limited to in-frame clones, with some not included. The data show 70,000 to 95,000 clones, approximately 83% seen once. The clonotype was recovered from a human donor with non-small cell lung cancer that progressed on radiotherapy plus ipilimumab. Material: peripheral blood, obtained from a patient treated with radiotherapy plus ipilimumab.

Here the CDR3 DNA reads TGTGCCAGCAGCTTAACGGGCTCGCCATCCTACGAGCAGTACTTC. This translates into CASSLTGSPSYEQYF. The chain employs TRBV11-1 and TRBJ2-7; D unresolved. Germline V gives CDR1 SGHAT, CDR2 FQDESV (reference sequence). The CDR3 has 15 amino acids. Trimming took 2 bases from V and 1 from J, leaving 12 bases between them.